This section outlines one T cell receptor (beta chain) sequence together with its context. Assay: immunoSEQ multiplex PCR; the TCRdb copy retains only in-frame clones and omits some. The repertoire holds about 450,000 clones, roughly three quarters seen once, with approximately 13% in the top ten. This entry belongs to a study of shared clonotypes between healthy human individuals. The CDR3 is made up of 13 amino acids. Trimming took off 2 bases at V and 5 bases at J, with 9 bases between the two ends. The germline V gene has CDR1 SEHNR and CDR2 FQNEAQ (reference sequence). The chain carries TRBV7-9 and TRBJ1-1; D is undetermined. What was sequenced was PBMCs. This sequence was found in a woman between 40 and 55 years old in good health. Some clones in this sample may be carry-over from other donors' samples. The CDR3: CASSLLSETEAFF. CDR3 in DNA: TGTGCCAGCAGCTTACTTTCGGAGACTGAAGCTTTCTTT.